This T cell receptor (beta chain) originates from a study of cytomegalovirus exposure and HLA in healthy donors (TCRdb year 2017). Study-wide context: According to a later analysis, the roughly 130 validation repertoires were produced on the same platform as the roughly 600 repertoires of the first cohort. To predict cytomegalovirus infection status, the study combined high-throughput TCR immunosequencing, statistical association of individual TCRs with disease status, and machine learning. In addition to the first cohort of hundreds of subjects, a separate validation cohort of under 150 different subjects was used. The study was designed to test whether signatures of past pathogen exposure could be identified by cataloging public T cell receptors.

In the case of this clone: Its target antigen remains unknown. Within one base of it there is no much larger clone, and no base qualities were kept.

What the research found in general, with its limitations: In vitro tests confirmed that a few of the cytomegalovirus-associated TCR beta chains recognize cytomegalovirus antigens. Most TCR sequences were observed very rarely across donors, whereas some public TCRs were present in many individuals. A later analysis found that TCRs clustered in the first cohort also tended to co-occur in the roughly 120 validation repertoires, with approximately 95% of cluster scores above 0. The authors suggested that the approach could potentially be generalized to other disease states and immunological phenotypes. A total of 150 to 200 TCR beta chains were listed by the study as associated with cytomegalovirus. The classifier was reported to diagnose cytomegalovirus status with high specificity and sensitivity in both the original and validation cohorts. The validation cohort had no HLA typing available for a later analysis, so co-occurrence within that cohort was assessed over all 130 or so repertoires.

The method behind the library was the immunoSEQ multiplex PCR assay. The authors' analysis ran thus. A statistical classification framework was built for diagnosing cytomegalovirus status from the catalog of TCR beta chain sequences. The table was pulled from immuneACCESS by TCRdb, which kept in-frame rearrangements only. Such tables lose some clones; where checked, under half of the loss comes from unresolved V genes, and the rest has no known cause. That table is the source of V, J and clone size, and D and trimming were worked out from the DNA. Within this sample are fewer than 150,000 clones, with about 80% of them counted one time only. In total, the top ten clones hold around 27% of the sample. The CDR3 goes from the cysteine to the phenylalanine over 12 residues. CDR3 DNA only is kept here, 36 bases in frame from base 1. Sequences KGHSH (CDR1) and LQKENI (CDR2) are obtained from the germline V gene. The V end gives up 4 bases and the J end 9 bases, leaving 4 bases in the junction not matched to a gene.

The donors were included in the validation cohort of 90 to 150 subjects, a group kept apart from the approximately 700-subject first cohort. Sequencing used PBMCs. This TCR derives from a man under 40 in good health and CMV-seropositive. The chain employs TRBV18 and TRBJ1-1, and TRBD1 matches 8 of the central bases. The CDR3 here reads CASSLDRAQAFF. The nucleotide sequence is given as TGTGCCAGCTCACTGGACAGGGCCCAAGCTTTCTTT.